The rows below give T cell receptor beta chains drawn from one sample of a study of T-cell memory formation after mild COVID-19. TCRdb independently ran MiXCR on the 5' RACE reads; one entry per CDR3 protein. This table holds 100,000 to 150,000 distinct CDR3 sequences, approximately 15% found once. Source material: PBMCs or a T cell subset sorted from them (not recorded which). The receptors come from an adult woman who had mild COVID-19 (a few samples of this study predate the infection). Cell type and time point are not known. CDR3s include the opening cysteine and the closing phenylalanine or tryptophan. The D gene is left open where the match is weak. The listing skips clone size in some rows; elsewhere it reads once, few, many or a size class.

V	size	D	J	DNA	CDR3
TRBV6-5	few	.	TRBJ1-1	TGTGCCAGCAGCCGACCACAATTGAACACTGAAGCTTTCTTT	CASSRPQLNTEAFF
TRBV7-9	few	.	TRBJ2-2	TGTGCCAGCAGCTTTCAAGACCCGGGTACCGGGGAGCTGTTTTTT	CASSFQDPGTGELFF
TRBV18	.	TRBD1	TRBJ2-5	TGTGCCAGCTCGGACAGGACGGTGGAGACCCAGTACTTC	CASSDRTVETQYF
TRBV7-6	few	.	TRBJ2-3	TGTGCCAGCAGCTTAGGGCAATGGACAGATACGCAGTATTTT	CASSLGQWTDTQYF
TRBV5-1	.	.	TRBJ1-5	TGCGCCAGCAGCTTTACAGGGAGGGAGCCCCAGCATTTT	CASSFTGREPQHF
TRBV12-3/TRBV12-4	.	TRBD2	TRBJ2-5	TGTGCCAGCAGTAAGACTAGCGGGAGGTCCCAAGAGACCCAGTACTTC	CASSKTSGRSQETQYF
TRBV7-2	few	TRBD2	TRBJ2-7	TGTGCCAGCAGCTTAGTAGCGGGGATGTACGAGCAGTACTTC	CASSLVAGMYEQYF
TRBV5-1	.	.	TRBJ1-5	TGCGCCAGCAGCCAGGGGTCTGATCAGCCCCAGCATTTT	CASSQGSDQPQHF
TRBV5-5	.	.	TRBJ2-5	TGTGCCAGCAGCCGCTTAGGTGCTGCCGTAGAGACCCAGTACTTC	CASSRLGAAVETQYF
TRBV20-1	few	.	TRBJ2-1	TGCAGTGCCATGACTAGACAATCCTACAATGAGCAGTTCTTC	CSAMTRQSYNEQFF
TRBV29-1	.	TRBD1	TRBJ2-1	TGCAGCGTTGAAGATCCTGGGGACAGGGCTGAAGTTGGATTGCGCGGGGTATACAATGAGCAGTTCTTC	CSVEDPGDRAEVGLRGVYNEQFF
TRBV5-5	.	.	TRBJ1-1	TGTGCCAGCAGCTTGACAGGGAAGACTGAAGCTTTCTTT	CASSLTGKTEAFF
TRBV7-2	few	.	TRBJ2-7	TGTGCCAGCAGCCCCTACAAGGTGGGCGAGCAGTACTTC	CASSPYKVGEQYF